Listed below are T cell receptor beta chains from one sample, sequenced in a study of T cell changes during pregnancy in multiple sclerosis. TCRdb keeps only in-frame clones here, not all; method: immunoSEQ multiplex PCR. The profile shows 40,000 to 60,000 clones, around 93% of them singletons. Specimen: peripheral blood, collected after pregnancy. These receptors originate from a female donor with multiple sclerosis, enrolled in a pregnancy study. The CDR3 runs from the conserved cysteine through the conserved F or W. Each record gives: V gene, D gene, J gene, clone size, CDR3 DNA, CDR3 protein. The D gene is left open where the match is weak. Some rows mark clone size as missing; the rest say once, few, many or name a class of expanded clone.

V gene: TRBV6-1
D gene: TRBD1
J gene: TRBJ1-4
clone size: -
CDR3 DNA: TGTGCCAGCAGTAGACAGGGGGATAATGAAAAACTGTTTTTT
CDR3 protein: CASSRQGDNEKLFF

V gene: TRBV11-1
D gene: -
J gene: TRBJ2-7
clone size: -
CDR3 DNA: TGTGCCAGCAGCTTGACCCAATCGGAGGTCTACGAGCAGTACTTC
CDR3 protein: CASSLTQSEVYEQYF

V gene: TRBV25-1
D gene: -
J gene: TRBJ1-2
clone size: -
CDR3 DNA: TGTGCCAGCAGTGGGGGAGGAAGAGGTCATGGCTACACCTTC
CDR3 protein: CASSGGGRGHGYTF

V gene: TRBV29-1
D gene: TRBD2
J gene: TRBJ2-3
clone size: -
CDR3 DNA: TGCAGCGCCCAGGCGCTAGCGGGGGGCACAGATACGCAGTATTTT
CDR3 protein: CSAQALAGGTDTQYF

V gene: TRBV19
D gene: TRBD2
J gene: TRBJ2-5
clone size: -
CDR3 DNA: TGTGCCAGTAGTAACGCACTAGCGGGGCCGGGAGAGACCCAGTACTTC
CDR3 protein: CASSNALAGPGETQYF

V gene: TRBV7-2
D gene: TRBD1
J gene: TRBJ1-1
clone size: -
CDR3 DNA: TGTGCCAGCAGGCAGACAGGGGATACTGAAGCTTTCTTT
CDR3 protein: CASRQTGDTEAFF

V gene: TRBV9
D gene: -
J gene: TRBJ1-5
clone size: -
CDR3 DNA: TGTGCCAGCAGCGTAGGTGGGGGGGCCAGAGACCAGCCCCAGCATTTT
CDR3 protein: CASSVGGGARDQPQHF

V gene: TRBV30
D gene: TRBD1
J gene: TRBJ1-2
clone size: -
CDR3 DNA: TGTGCCTGGAGTACATCCGGGACAGGGAGGGGCTACACCTTC
CDR3 protein: CAWSTSGTGRGYTF

V gene: TRBV15
D gene: -
J gene: TRBJ1-5
clone size: -
CDR3 DNA: TGTGCCACCAGCAGAGCGTATAGCAATCAGCCCCAGCATTTT
CDR3 protein: CATSRAYSNQPQHF

V gene: TRBV25-1
D gene: -
J gene: TRBJ2-7
clone size: -
CDR3 DNA: TGTGCCAGCAGCATCTCCGGCTACGAGCAGTACTTC
CDR3 protein: CASSISGYEQYF

V gene: TRBV14
D gene: TRBD1
J gene: TRBJ1-1
clone size: -
CDR3 DNA: TGTGCCAGCAGCCATCCGGGACAGTGGAGGTCAGCTTTCTTT
CDR3 protein: CASSHPGQWRSAFF

V gene: TRBV4-1
D gene: TRBD1
J gene: TRBJ1-2
clone size: -
CDR3 DNA: TGCGCCAGCAGCCCGACAGGATCAGGGGGCTATGGCTACACCTTC
CDR3 protein: CASSPTGSGGYGYTF

V gene: TRBV2
D gene: -
J gene: TRBJ1-2
clone size: -
CDR3 DNA: TGTGCCAGCAGTGAGGGGAGCTCCTATGGCTACACCTTC
CDR3 protein: CASSEGSSYGYTF

V gene: TRBV15
D gene: -
J gene: TRBJ1-1
clone size: -
CDR3 DNA: TGTGCCACCAGCAGAGATCTCGTAAACACTGAAGCTTTCTTT
CDR3 protein: CATSRDLVNTEAFF

V gene: TRBV27
D gene: -
J gene: TRBJ1-1
clone size: -
CDR3 DNA: TGTGCCAGCAGTCCCAGTGGGAGGGCTGAAGCTTTCTTT
CDR3 protein: CASSPSGRAEAFF

V gene: TRBV19
D gene: -
J gene: TRBJ1-4
clone size: -
CDR3 DNA: TGTGCCAGTAGCAAACGGGGGATTGATGAAAAACTGTTTTTT
CDR3 protein: CASSKRGIDEKLFF

V gene: TRBV9
D gene: -
J gene: TRBJ2-5
clone size: -
CDR3 DNA: TGTGCCAGCGGTCCTAGCGTTCCCCAAGAGACCCAGTACTTC
CDR3 protein: CASGPSVPQETQYF

V gene: TRBV7-2
D gene: -
J gene: TRBJ1-1
clone size: -
CDR3 DNA: TGTGCCAGCAGCTTAGATGTAGCTGAAGCTTTCTTT
CDR3 protein: CASSLDVAEAFF

V gene: TRBV9
D gene: TRBD1
J gene: TRBJ2-2
clone size: -
CDR3 DNA: TGTGCCAGCAGCAAGGGGGCAGGATTCGTCGGGGAGCTGTTTTTT
CDR3 protein: CASSKGAGFVGELFF

V gene: TRBV19
D gene: -
J gene: TRBJ1-1
clone size: -
CDR3 DNA: TGTGCCAGTAGTCCCGGAGCGAACACTGAAGCTTTCTTT
CDR3 protein: CASSPGANTEAFF

V gene: TRBV4-2
D gene: TRBD1
J gene: TRBJ2-2
clone size: -
CDR3 DNA: TGTGCCAGCAGCCGACCACCGGACAGGTTCAACACCGGGGAGCTGTTTTTT
CDR3 protein: CASSRPPDRFNTGELFF

V gene: TRBV6-1
D gene: -
J gene: TRBJ2-7
clone size: -
CDR3 DNA: TGTGCCAGCAGACTAGGCGAGCAGTACTTC
CDR3 protein: CASRLGEQYF

V gene: TRBV9
D gene: TRBD1
J gene: TRBJ2-2
clone size: -
CDR3 DNA: TGTGCCAGCAGCCCCCCCGGGACAGGGGCCACCGGGGAGCTGTTTTTT
CDR3 protein: CASSPPGTGATGELFF

V gene: TRBV7-3
D gene: TRBD2
J gene: TRBJ2-2
clone size: few
CDR3 DNA: TGTGCCAGCAGCTTAACCCAAGGACTAGCGGGAGACACCGGGGAGCTGTTTTTT
CDR3 protein: CASSLTQGLAGDTGELFF

V gene: TRBV7-2
D gene: TRBD2
J gene: TRBJ2-1
clone size: -
CDR3 DNA: TGTGCCAGCAGCGGGACTAGCGGGGGGCGCCGCTCCTACAATGAGCAGTTCTTC
CDR3 protein: CASSGTSGGRRSYNEQFF

V gene: TRBV18
D gene: -
J gene: TRBJ1-6
clone size: -
CDR3 DNA: TGTGCCAGCTCACCCGCCAGGGCCTCGAATTCACCCCTCCACTTT
CDR3 protein: CASSPARASNSPLHF

V gene: TRBV19
D gene: -
J gene: TRBJ1-1
clone size: -
CDR3 DNA: TGTGCCAGTAGTATCGGCAGGGGTAATGAAGCTTTCTTT
CDR3 protein: CASSIGRGNEAFF

V gene: TRBV7-3
D gene: TRBD1
J gene: TRBJ2-3
clone size: once
CDR3 DNA: TGTGCCAGCAGCTTCACCAGGGACAGGGGTACAGATACGCAGTATTTT
CDR3 protein: CASSFTRDRGTDTQYF

V gene: TRBV6-5
D gene: -
J gene: TRBJ2-1
clone size: once
CDR3 DNA: TGTGCCAGCAGTTTCGAGGGGGTCCGTCTCAACAATGAGCAGTTCTTC
CDR3 protein: CASSFEGVRLNNEQFF

V gene: TRBV7-2
D gene: TRBD2
J gene: TRBJ2-7
clone size: -
CDR3 DNA: TGTGCCAGCAGCCCATCTAGCGGGGGGGCCTGGGGGCAGTACTTC
CDR3 protein: CASSPSSGGAWGQYF

V gene: TRBV1
D gene: -
J gene: TRBJ1-2
clone size: few
CDR3 DNA: TGCACCTCGTTTACCCCAGGATTTAACTATGGCTACACCTTC
CDR3 protein: CTSFTPGFNYGYTF

V gene: TRBV27
D gene: TRBD1
J gene: TRBJ1-1
clone size: -
CDR3 DNA: TGTGCCAGCAGTCTACTGTCCGGGACAGGGGCTAACACTGAAGCTTTCTTT
CDR3 protein: CASSLLSGTGANTEAFF

V gene: TRBV7-2
D gene: -
J gene: TRBJ2-3
clone size: once
CDR3 DNA: TGTGCCAGCAGCCCGGTAGATACGCAGTATTTT
CDR3 protein: CASSPVDTQYF

V gene: TRBV19
D gene: -
J gene: TRBJ1-5
clone size: -
CDR3 DNA: TGTGCCAGTAGTATAGATGGGGGGGGACACCAGCCCCAGCATTTT
CDR3 protein: CASSIDGGGHQPQHF

V gene: TRBV7-3
D gene: -
J gene: TRBJ1-2
clone size: -
CDR3 DNA: TGTGCCAGCAGCCCGGCAGTCCTAGACTATGGCTACACCTTC
CDR3 protein: CASSPAVLDYGYTF

V gene: TRBV7-2
D gene: -
J gene: TRBJ1-6
clone size: -
CDR3 DNA: TGTGCCAGCAGCTTAGAATATAGGGAGGGGAGCTCCTATAATTCACCCCTCCACTTT
CDR3 protein: CASSLEYREGSSYNSPLHF

V gene: TRBV18
D gene: TRBD1
J gene: TRBJ2-7
clone size: -
CDR3 DNA: TGTGCCAGCTCACCAGGGACAGGGTTTAACTACGAGCAGTACTTC
CDR3 protein: CASSPGTGFNYEQYF

V gene: TRBV4-3
D gene: TRBD1
J gene: TRBJ1-1
clone size: -
CDR3 DNA: TGCGCCAGCAGCCCCATAGGTCAGGGGGCCACTGAAGCTTTCTTT
CDR3 protein: CASSPIGQGATEAFF

V gene: TRBV5-4
D gene: -
J gene: TRBJ2-2
clone size: -
CDR3 DNA: TGTGCCAGCAGCTTGGCAGGGGTTGTTATTACCGGGGAGCTGTTTTTT
CDR3 protein: CASSLAGVVITGELFF

V gene: TRBV25-1
D gene: -
J gene: TRBJ1-4
clone size: -
CDR3 DNA: TGTGCCAGCAGTGAATGGCCGTCAACTAATGAAAAACTGTTTTTT
CDR3 protein: CASSEWPSTNEKLFF

V gene: TRBV7-8
D gene: -
J gene: TRBJ2-1
clone size: -
CDR3 DNA: TGTGCCAGCAGCCTCCGACAGAGAAGCTCCTACAATGAGCAGTTCTTC
CDR3 protein: CASSLRQRSSYNEQFF

V gene: TRBV9
D gene: TRBD1
J gene: TRBJ2-7
clone size: -
CDR3 DNA: TGTGCCAGCAGCGTAGTGGACAGGGCGGAGGAGCAGTACTTC
CDR3 protein: CASSVVDRAEEQYF

V gene: TRBV19
D gene: -
J gene: TRBJ2-1
clone size: -
CDR3 DNA: TGTGCCAGTAGTATAGTTCGTCCAGGGGTATCCTACAATGAGCAGTTCTTC
CDR3 protein: CASSIVRPGVSYNEQFF

V gene: TRBV9
D gene: -
J gene: TRBJ1-1
clone size: once
CDR3 DNA: TGTGCCAGCAGCGTAATTACAGGAAGTGGGACTGAAGCTTTCTTT
CDR3 protein: CASSVITGSGTEAFF

V gene: TRBV9
D gene: -
J gene: TRBJ1-5
clone size: few
CDR3 DNA: TGTGCCAGCAGCGTAGACGGGAGTCAGCCCCAGCATTTT
CDR3 protein: CASSVDGSQPQHF